This section outlines one T cell receptor beta chain sequence together with its context. No antigen is known for it. This entry is derived from a study of vaccination effects on CD4 cells after COVID-19. Viral peptide pools were used in the ViraFEST assay to expand antigen-specific CD4+ T cells, and sequencing came afterward. When 10 to 11 days of culture had elapsed, CD4+ T cells were isolated. Recipients of the vaccine had no prior SARS-CoV-2 infection and negative nucleocapsid antibodies. Clones were sequenced by immunoSEQ multiplex PCR, and TCRdb holds only the in-frame ones, with some missing. In the table there are around 71,000 clones, approximately 70% of which are singletons. J lost 7 bases, V lost 3 bases, and 15 bases had no gene match. There are 18 residues in the CDR3. Germline assignment: CDR1 MRHNA and CDR2 SNTAGT.

This sequence was found in a human donor who received a COVID-19 vaccine. This chain uses TRBV6-4 with TRBJ2-2; 9 bases are shared with TRBD2. The input for sequencing was CD4+ T cells from PBMCs cultured with HCoV-OC43 spike peptides, taken before COVID-19 vaccination. Specified subset: HCoV-OC43 spike overlapping peptide pool stimulation. The CDR3 here is CASSEKDIAGAPGGELFF. The CDR3 DNA is TGTGCCAGCAGTGAAAAGGATATAGCGGGGGCCCCCGGCGGGGAGCTGTTTTTT.